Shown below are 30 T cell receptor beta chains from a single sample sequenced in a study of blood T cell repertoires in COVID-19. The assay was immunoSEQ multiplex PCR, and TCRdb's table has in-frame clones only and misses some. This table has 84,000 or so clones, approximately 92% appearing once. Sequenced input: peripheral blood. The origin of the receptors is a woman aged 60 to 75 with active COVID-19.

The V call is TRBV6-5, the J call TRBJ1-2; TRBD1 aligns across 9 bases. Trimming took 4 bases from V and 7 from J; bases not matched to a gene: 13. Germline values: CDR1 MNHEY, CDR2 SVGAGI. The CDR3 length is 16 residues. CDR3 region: CASSSTPGQGIGGYTF. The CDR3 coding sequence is TGTGCCAGCAGTTCTACCCCGGGACAGGGTATCGGTGGCTACACCTTC.

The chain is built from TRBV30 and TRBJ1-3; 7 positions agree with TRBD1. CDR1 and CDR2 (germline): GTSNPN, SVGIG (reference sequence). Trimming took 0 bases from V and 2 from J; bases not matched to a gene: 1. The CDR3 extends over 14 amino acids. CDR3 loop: CAWSVGTAGNTIYF. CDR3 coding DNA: TGTGCCTGGAGTGTAGGGACAGCTGGAAACACCATATATTTT.

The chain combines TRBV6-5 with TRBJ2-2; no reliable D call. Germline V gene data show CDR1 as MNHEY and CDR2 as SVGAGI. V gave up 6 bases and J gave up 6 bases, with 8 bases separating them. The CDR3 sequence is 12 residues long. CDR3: CASRFFSGELFF. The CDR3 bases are TGTGCCAGCAGATTCTTTTCCGGGGAGCTGTTTTTT.

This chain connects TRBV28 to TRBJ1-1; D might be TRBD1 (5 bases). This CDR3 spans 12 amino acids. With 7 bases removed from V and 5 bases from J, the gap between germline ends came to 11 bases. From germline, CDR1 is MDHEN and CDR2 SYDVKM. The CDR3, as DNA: TGTGCCAGCACCCTTAGGGGTACTGAAGCTTTCTTT. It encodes CASTLRGTEAFF.

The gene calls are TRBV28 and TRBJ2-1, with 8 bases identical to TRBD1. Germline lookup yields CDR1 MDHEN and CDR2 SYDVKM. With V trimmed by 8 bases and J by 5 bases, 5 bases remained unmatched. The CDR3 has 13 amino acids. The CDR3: CASGQGDNNEQFF. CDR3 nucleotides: TGTGCCAGCGGACAGGGTGACAACAATGAGCAGTTCTTC.

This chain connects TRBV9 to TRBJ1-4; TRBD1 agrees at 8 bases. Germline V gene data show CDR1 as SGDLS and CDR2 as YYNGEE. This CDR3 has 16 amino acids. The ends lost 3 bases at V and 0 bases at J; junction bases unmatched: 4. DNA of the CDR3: TGTGCCAGCAGCGCGACAGGGGCCGCAACTAATGAAAAACTGTTTTTT. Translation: CASSATGAATNEKLFF.

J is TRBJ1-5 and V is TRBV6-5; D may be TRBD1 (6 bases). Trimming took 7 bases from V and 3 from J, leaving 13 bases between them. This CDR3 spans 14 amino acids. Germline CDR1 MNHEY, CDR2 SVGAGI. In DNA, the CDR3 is TGTGCCAGCAAAATGACAGGTGCCAATCAGCCCCAGCATTTT. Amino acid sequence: CASKMTGANQPQHF.

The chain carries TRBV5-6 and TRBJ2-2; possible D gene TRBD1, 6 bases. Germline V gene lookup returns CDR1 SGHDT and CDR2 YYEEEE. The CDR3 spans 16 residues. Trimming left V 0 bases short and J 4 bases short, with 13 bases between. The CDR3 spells CASSLGGHQTTGELFF. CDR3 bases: TGTGCCAGCAGCTTGGGGGGACACCAAACCACCGGGGAGCTGTTTTTT.

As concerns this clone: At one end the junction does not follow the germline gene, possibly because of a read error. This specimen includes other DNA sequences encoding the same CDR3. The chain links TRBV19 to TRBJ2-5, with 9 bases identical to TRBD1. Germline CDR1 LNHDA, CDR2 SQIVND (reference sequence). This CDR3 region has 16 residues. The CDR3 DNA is TGCGCCAGTAGTACCCGGACAGGGGCCTCCTGGGAGACCCAGTACTTC. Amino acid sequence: CASSTRTGASWETQYF.

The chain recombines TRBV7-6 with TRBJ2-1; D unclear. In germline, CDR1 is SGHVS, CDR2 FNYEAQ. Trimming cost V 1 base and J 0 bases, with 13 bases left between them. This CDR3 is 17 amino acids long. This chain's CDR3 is CASSLEGAASSYNEQFF. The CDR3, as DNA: TGTGCCAGCAGCTTAGAAGGCGCGGCGAGCTCCTACAATGAGCAGTTCTTC.

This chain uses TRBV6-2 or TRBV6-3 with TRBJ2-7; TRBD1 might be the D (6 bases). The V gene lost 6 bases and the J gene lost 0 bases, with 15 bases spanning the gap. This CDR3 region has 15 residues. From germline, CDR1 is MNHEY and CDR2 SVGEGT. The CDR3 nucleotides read TGTGCCAGCAGCCCCGGACAGATACTCTCCTACGAGCAGTACTTC. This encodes CASSPGQILSYEQYF.

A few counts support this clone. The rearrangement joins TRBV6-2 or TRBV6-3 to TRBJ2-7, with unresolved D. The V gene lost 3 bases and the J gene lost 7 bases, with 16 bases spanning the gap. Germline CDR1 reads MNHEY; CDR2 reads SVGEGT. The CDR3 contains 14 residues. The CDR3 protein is CASSYSPLTVEQYF. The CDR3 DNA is TGTGCCAGCAGTTATTCTCCTCTGACTGTGGAGCAGTACTTC.

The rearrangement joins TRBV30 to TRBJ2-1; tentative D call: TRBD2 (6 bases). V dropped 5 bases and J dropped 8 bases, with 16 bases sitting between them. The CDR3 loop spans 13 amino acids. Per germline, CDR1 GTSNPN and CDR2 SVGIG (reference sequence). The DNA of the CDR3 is TGTGCCTGGGCAAGGATAGCGGTCGATGAGCAGTTCTTC. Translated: CAWARIAVDEQFF.

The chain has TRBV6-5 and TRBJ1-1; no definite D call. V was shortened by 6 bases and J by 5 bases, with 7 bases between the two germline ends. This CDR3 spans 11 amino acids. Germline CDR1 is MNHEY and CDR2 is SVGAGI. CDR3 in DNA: TGTGCCAGCAGGGCGGGTACTGAAGCTTTCTTT. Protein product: CASRAGTEAFF.

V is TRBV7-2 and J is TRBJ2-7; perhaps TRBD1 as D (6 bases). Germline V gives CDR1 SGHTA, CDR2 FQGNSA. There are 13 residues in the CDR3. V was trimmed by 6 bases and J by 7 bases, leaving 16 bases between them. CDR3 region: CASRTGSSREQYF. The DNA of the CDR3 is TGTGCCAGCAGAACAGGGTCGAGTAGAGAGCAGTACTTC.

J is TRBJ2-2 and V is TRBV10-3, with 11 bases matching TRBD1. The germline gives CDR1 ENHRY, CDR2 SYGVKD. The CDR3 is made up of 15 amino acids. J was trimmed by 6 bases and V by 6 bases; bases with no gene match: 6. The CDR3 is CAIRIGQGAAGELFF. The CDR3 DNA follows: TGTGCCATCAGGATAGGACAGGGGGCGGCCGGGGAGCTGTTTTTT.

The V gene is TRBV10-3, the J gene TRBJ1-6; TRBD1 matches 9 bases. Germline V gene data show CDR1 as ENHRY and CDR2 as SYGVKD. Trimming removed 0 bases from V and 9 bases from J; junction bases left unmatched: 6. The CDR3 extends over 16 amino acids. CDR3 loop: CAISESPGQGISPLHF. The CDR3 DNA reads TGTGCCATCAGTGAGTCGCCCGGACAGGGGATTTCACCCCTCCACTTT.

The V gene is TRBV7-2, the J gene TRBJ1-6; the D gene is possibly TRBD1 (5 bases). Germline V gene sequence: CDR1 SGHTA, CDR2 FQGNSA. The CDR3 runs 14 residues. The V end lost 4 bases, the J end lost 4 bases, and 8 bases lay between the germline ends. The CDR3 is CASSSDSYNSPLHF. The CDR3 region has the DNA TGTGCCAGCAGCTCAGACAGTTATAATTCACCCCTCCACTTT.

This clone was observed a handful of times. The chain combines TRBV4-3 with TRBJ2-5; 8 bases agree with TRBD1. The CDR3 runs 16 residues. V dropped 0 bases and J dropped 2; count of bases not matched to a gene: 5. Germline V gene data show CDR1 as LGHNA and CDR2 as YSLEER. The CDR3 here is CASSQDTGGTQETQYF. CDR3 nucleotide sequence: TGCGCCAGCAGCCAAGATACAGGGGGGACTCAAGAGACCCAGTACTTC.

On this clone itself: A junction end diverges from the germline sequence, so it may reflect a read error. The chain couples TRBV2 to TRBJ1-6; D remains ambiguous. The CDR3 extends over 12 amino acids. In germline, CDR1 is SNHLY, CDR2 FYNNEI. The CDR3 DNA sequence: TGTGCCAGCAGTGAAACAACGCAGAAAGAATGCTTT. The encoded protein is CASSETTQKECF.

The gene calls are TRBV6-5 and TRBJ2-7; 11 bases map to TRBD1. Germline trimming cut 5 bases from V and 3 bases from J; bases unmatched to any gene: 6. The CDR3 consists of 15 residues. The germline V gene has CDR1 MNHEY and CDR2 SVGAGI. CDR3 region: CASSPGTGGFYEQYF. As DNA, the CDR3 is TGTGCCAGCAGTCCCGGGACAGGGGGATTCTACGAGCAGTACTTC.

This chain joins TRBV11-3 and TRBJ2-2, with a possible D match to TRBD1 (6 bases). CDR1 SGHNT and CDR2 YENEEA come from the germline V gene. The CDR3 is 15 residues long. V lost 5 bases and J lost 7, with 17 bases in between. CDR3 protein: CASSASGHPNGELFF. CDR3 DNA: TGTGCCAGCAGCGCCTCGGGACACCCTAACGGGGAGCTGTTTTTT.

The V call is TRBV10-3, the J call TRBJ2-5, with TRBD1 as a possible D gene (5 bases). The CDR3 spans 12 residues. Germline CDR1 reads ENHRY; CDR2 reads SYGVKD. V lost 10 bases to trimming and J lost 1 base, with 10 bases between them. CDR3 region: CATAGLQETQYF. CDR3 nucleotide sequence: TGTGCCACGGCAGGGCTCCAAGAGACCCAGTACTTC.

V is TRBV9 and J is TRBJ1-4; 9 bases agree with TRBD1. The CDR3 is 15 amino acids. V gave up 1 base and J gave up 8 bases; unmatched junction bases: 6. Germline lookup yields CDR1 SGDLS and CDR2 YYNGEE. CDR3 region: CASSVLGQGGEKLFF. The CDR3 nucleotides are TGTGCCAGCAGCGTACTGGGACAGGGCGGCGAAAAACTGTTTTTT.

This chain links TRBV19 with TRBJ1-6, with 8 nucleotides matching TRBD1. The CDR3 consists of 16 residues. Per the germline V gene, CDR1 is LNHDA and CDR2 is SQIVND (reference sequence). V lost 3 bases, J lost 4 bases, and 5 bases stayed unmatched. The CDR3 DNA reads TGTGCCAGTAGTATGGGGGACAGGCTTTATAATTCACCCCTCCACTTT. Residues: CASSMGDRLYNSPLHF.

CDR3 DNA sequence: TGCGCCAGCAGCCACCTGTCTGTGGGCACAGGGAGAGAAGAGACCCAGTACTTC. Amino acids: CASSHLSVGTGREETQYF. The chain combines TRBV4-1 with TRBJ2-5; weak D call: TRBD1 (6 bases). The V gene lost 3 bases and the J gene lost 3 bases, with 23 bases spanning the gap. Germline lookup yields CDR1 MGHRA and CDR2 YSYEKL. The CDR3 spans 18 residues.

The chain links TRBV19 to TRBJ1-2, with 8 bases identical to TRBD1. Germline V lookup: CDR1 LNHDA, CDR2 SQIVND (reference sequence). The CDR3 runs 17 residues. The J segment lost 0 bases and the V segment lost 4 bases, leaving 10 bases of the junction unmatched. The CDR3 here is CASSTQGALGANYGYTF. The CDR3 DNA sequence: TGTGCCAGTAGTACTCAGGGGGCGCTCGGGGCTAACTATGGCTACACCTTC.

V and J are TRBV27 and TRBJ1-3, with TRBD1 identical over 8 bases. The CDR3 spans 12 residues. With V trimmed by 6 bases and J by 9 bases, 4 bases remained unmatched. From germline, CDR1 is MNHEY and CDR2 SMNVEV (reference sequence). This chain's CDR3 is CASRGQGFTIYF. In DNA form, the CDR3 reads TGTGCCAGCAGAGGACAGGGATTCACCATATATTTT.

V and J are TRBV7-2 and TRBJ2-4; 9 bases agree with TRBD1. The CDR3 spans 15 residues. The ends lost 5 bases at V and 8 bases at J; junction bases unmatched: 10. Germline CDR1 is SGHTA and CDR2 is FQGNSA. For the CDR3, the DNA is TGTGCCAGCAGCACCCGGACAGGGGCGGCTGACATTCAGTACTTC. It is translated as CASSTRTGAADIQYF.

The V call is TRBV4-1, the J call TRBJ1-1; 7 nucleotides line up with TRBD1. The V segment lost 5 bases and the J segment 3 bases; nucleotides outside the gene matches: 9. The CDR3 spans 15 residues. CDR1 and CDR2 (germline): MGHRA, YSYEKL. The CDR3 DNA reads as TGCGCCAGCAGCGGCGGGACAGATTATTACACTGAAGCTTTCTTT. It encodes CASSGGTDYYTEAFF.